Listed here are 28 T cell receptor beta chains from one sample, sequenced in a study of regulatory T cells in long-lasting Graves disease. The time point: newly diagnosed GD, antithyroid drugs for less than 3 months. RNA extracted from PBMCs served as the sequencing template. With iRepertoire HTBI primers and Arm-PCR of CDR3 regions, TCR beta libraries were built. TCRdb analysed the multiplex PCR reads with MiXCR anew, one entry per CDR3 protein. The table has about 200,000 distinct CDR3 sequences, around 20% seen once. The input for sequencing was peripheral blood mononuclear cells (PBMCs), taken at new diagnosis, from a patient treated with antithyroid drugs. Every receptor here comes from a female donor with Graves disease.

This clonotype was recorded many times. The chain carries TRBV28 and TRBJ1-6, with D maybe TRBD1 (6 bases). V shed 6 bases and J shed 4 bases, with 16 bases lying between them. The CDR3 loop spans 16 amino acids. Germline V gives CDR1 MDHEN, CDR2 SYDVKM. The CDR3 region is CASSRALTGYNSPLHF. The DNA of the CDR3 is TGTGCCAGCAGCCGCGCCCTAACAGGGTATAATTCACCCCTCCACTTT. Based on the CDR3 plus reference TRBV28 and TRBJ1-6, the full variable domain is DVKVTQSSRYLVKRTGEKVFLECVQDMDHENMFWYRQDPGLGLRLIYFSYDVKMKEKGDIPEGYSVSREKKERFSLILESASTNQTSMYLCASSRALTGYNSPLHFGNGTRLTVT.

This clonotype came up many times. The chain employs TRBV28 and TRBJ2-3; 8 nucleotides match TRBD1. This CDR3 has 14 residues. Germline CDR1 MDHEN, CDR2 SYDVKM. The V gene end was trimmed by 8 bases and the J gene end by 0 bases; junction bases not matched to a gene: 4. The CDR3 spells CASGRDRSTDTQYF. The CDR3 DNA sequence: TGTGCCAGCGGCCGGGACAGGAGCACAGATACGCAGTATTTT.

The chain recombines TRBV7-2 with TRBJ1-4, with D hard to call. This CDR3 region has 17 residues. Trimming cost V 1 base and J 4 bases, with 16 bases left between them. Germline loops: CDR1 SGHTA, CDR2 FQGNSA. Here the CDR3 reads CASSLEGFGEDNEKLFF. CDR3 bases: TGTGCCAGCAGCTTAGAAGGGTTTGGGGAAGATAATGAAAAACTGTTTTTT.

The chain is built from TRBV9 and TRBJ2-7; 9 bases fit TRBD1. CDR3 length: 15 amino acids. Germline V CDR1 and CDR2: SGDLS, YYNGEE. The V segment lost 3 bases and the J segment 7 bases; nucleotides outside the gene matches: 11. CDR3 region: CASSGRGTGREEQYF. CDR3 sequence (DNA): TGTGCCAGCAGCGGAAGGGGGACAGGGAGAGAAGAGCAGTACTTC.

This clonotype turned up a few times. This chain links TRBV25-1 with TRBJ1-2; maybe TRBD1 (5 bases). The V gene's germline CDR1 is MGHDK and CDR2 SYGVNS. Trimming removed 8 bases at V and 8 bases at J, with 15 bases between. This CDR3 has 12 residues. The CDR3 protein is CASEGQGRGYTF. The CDR3 DNA is TGTGCCAGCGAGGGGCAGGGTAGGGGCTACACCTTC.

This clonotype came up many times. This rearrangement joins TRBV20-1 to TRBJ2-7; 7 nucleotides match TRBD1. V lost 4 bases to trimming and J lost 4 bases; unmatched junction nucleotides: 13. Germline values: CDR1 DFQATT, CDR2 SNEGSKA (reference sequence). The CDR3 totals 15 residues. CDR3 coding DNA: TGCAGTGCTATCCCCAAGACAGGGCGGGTTTACGAGCAGTACTTC. Translating it yields CSAIPKTGRVYEQYF.

The table lists this clonotype with many counts. This rearrangement joins TRBV7-8 to TRBJ2-1; D perhaps matches TRBD1 (6 bases). The CDR3 extends over 13 amino acids. V was cut by 1 base and J by 8 bases, with 9 bases left in between. Per the germline V gene, CDR1 is SGHVS and CDR2 is FQNEAQ. The CDR3 protein is CASSLENRDEQFF. In nucleotides, the CDR3 is TGTGCCAGCAGCTTAGAGAACAGGGATGAGCAGTTCTTC.

This clonotype was detected ten times or more. This chain connects TRBV30 to TRBJ2-3; D not certain. Germline V CDR1 and CDR2: GTSNPN, SVGIG (reference sequence). The CDR3 has 11 residues. Trimming left V 8 bases short and J 4 bases short, with 10 bases between. The CDR3 reads CATQPPDTQYF. CDR3 nucleotides: TGTGCCACCCAACCCCCAGATACGCAGTATTTT.

The V and J genes are TRBV7-3 and TRBJ2-3; 13 bases line up with TRBD2. Trimming at V came to 5 bases and at J to 6 bases, leaving 11 bases not matched to a gene. The CDR3 consists of 17 residues. CDR1 and CDR2 (germline): SGHTA, FQGTGA. CDR3 DNA sequence: TGTGCCAGCAGCCCCGGACTAGCGGGAGCGGGGACGGATACGCAGTATTTT. Its protein product is CASSPGLAGAGTDTQYF.

This clonotype was seen at least ten times. The genes are TRBV12-3 or TRBV12-4 and TRBJ1-4; 7 nucleotides line up with TRBD1. The CDR3 contains 14 residues. J gave up 5 bases and V 4 bases, and 4 bases lay outside the gene matches. CDR3: CASSSGQLNEKLFF. The CDR3 nucleotides read TGTGCCAGCAGTTCGGGACAGCTAAATGAAAAACTGTTTTTT.

This clonotype was recorded many times. V usage is TRBV9 and J usage is TRBJ1-1, with D perhaps matching TRBD1 (6 bases). CDR3 size: 17 residues. Germline V gives CDR1 SGDLS, CDR2 YYNGEE. Trimming took 0 bases from V and 2 from J, leaving 17 bases between them. CDR3 sequence: CASSVDPPTGLNTEAFF. The CDR3, as DNA: TGTGCCAGCAGCGTAGACCCCCCAACAGGGCTTAACACTGAAGCTTTCTTT.

This clonotype was recorded many times. V and J are TRBV19 and TRBJ1-1; D remains ambiguous. Germline V gene sequence: CDR1 LNHDA, CDR2 SQIVND (reference sequence). Trimming removed 5 bases at V and 3 bases at J, with 7 bases between. The CDR3 totals 12 residues. This chain's CDR3 is CASSPLYTEAFF. The DNA for the CDR3 is TGTGCCAGTAGTCCCCTGTACACTGAAGCTTTCTTT.

In this sample, this clonotype turned up many times. This rearrangement joins TRBV11-2 to TRBJ1-2; unclear D gene. Between the trimmed V and J ends, which lost 5 bases and 4 bases, there was a span of 14 bases. The CDR3 is 14 residues long. Germline V gene data show CDR1 as SGHAT and CDR2 as FQNNGV. CDR3 nucleotide sequence: TGTGCCAGCAGCAAGGACGGAGAACGCTATGGCTACACCTTC. The encoded protein is CASSKDGERYGYTF.

In this sample, this clonotype turned up many times. The chain uses TRBV7-9 and TRBJ2-3; unclear D gene. Per the germline V gene, CDR1 is SEHNR and CDR2 is FQNEAQ (reference sequence). The V end was cut by 3 bases, the J end by 6 bases, with 10 bases between. The CDR3 covers 13 residues. In DNA form, the CDR3 reads TGTGCCAGCAGCTTCGACATTCCGGATACGCAGTATTTT. As protein: CASSFDIPDTQYF.

This clonotype appeared many times. V is TRBV4-2 and J is TRBJ2-4, with 8 positions matching TRBD2. The V and J ends lost 0 bases and 4 bases, in that order; junction bases with no gene match: 2. Germline lookup yields CDR1 LGHNA and CDR2 YNFKEQ. The CDR3 consists of 15 residues. This CDR3 reads CASSQDRLAKNIQYF. Written as DNA, the CDR3 is TGTGCCAGCAGCCAAGATCGACTAGCGAAAAACATTCAGTACTTC.

This clonotype showed up many times. The chain uses TRBV28 and TRBJ2-7; D gene uncertain. This CDR3 has 14 amino acids. Trimming pared 4 bases from V and 2 bases from J, leaving 12 bases between. Germline assignment: CDR1 MDHEN and CDR2 SYDVKM. CDR3 sequence (DNA): TGTGCCAGCAGTTCCTCGTCCTCCGCCTACGAGCAGTACTTC. This translates into CASSSSSSAYEQYF.

This clonotype was picked up a small number of times. V is TRBV4-2 and J is TRBJ2-1, with 12 bases aligning to TRBD1. Germline CDR1 is LGHNA and CDR2 is YNFKEQ. The CDR3 sequence is 15 residues long. Trimming at V came to 1 base and at J to 7 bases, leaving 2 bases not matched to a gene. The CDR3: CASSQAGQGANEQFF. The DNA for the CDR3 is TGTGCCAGCAGCCAAGCGGGACAGGGGGCAAATGAGCAGTTCTTC.

V usage is TRBV6-5 and J usage is TRBJ1-2; 10 bases align to TRBD1. This CDR3 comprises 14 residues. Per germline, CDR1 MNHEY and CDR2 SVGAGI. Trimming took 2 bases from V and 8 from J; bases not matched to a gene: 5. CDR3 residues: CASSYATGGLGYTF. DNA of the CDR3: TGTGCCAGCAGTTACGCGACAGGGGGCCTGGGCTACACCTTC.

This clonotype appeared a few times. CDR3 DNA sequence: TGTGCCAGCAAGCCGGGGACTCAGTCGATTGAGCAGTTCTTC. Translated, it gives CASKPGTQSIEQFF. The gene calls are TRBV6-1 and TRBJ2-1, with D tentatively TRBD2 (6 bases). Germline CDR1 MNHNS, CDR2 SASEGT. V shed 7 bases and J shed 9 bases, with 19 bases lying between them. This CDR3 has 14 residues.

V and J are TRBV6-1 and TRBJ1-4; 8 nucleotides align to TRBD1. Trimming removed 6 bases from V and 6 bases from J; junction bases left unmatched: 6. Germline V gene data show CDR1 as MNHNS and CDR2 as SASEGT. There are 14 residues in the CDR3. The CDR3 protein is CASRKQGVDEKLFF. CDR3 DNA sequence: TGTGCCAGCAGAAAACAGGGGGTTGATGAAAAACTGTTTTTT.

This clonotype was seen ten or more times. The chain is built from TRBV24-1 and TRBJ2-5; possibly TRBD1 for D (6 bases). Germline V gives CDR1 KGHDR, CDR2 SFDVKD. V was trimmed by 3 bases and J by 3 bases, leaving 10 bases between them. This CDR3 region has 14 residues. The CDR3 nucleotides are TGTGCCACCAGTGATCGACGGACAGAAGAGACCCAGTACTTC. Its protein product is CATSDRRTEETQYF.

This clonotype was picked up many times. J is TRBJ2-2 and V is TRBV11-2, with TRBD1 matching 8 bases. CDR3 length: 15 amino acids. The junction had 3 bases not matched to a gene; V was cut back by 4 bases and J by 2 bases. CDR1 SGHAT and CDR2 FQNNGV come from the germline V gene. CDR3 region: CASSWTGRNTGELFF. For the CDR3, the DNA is TGTGCCAGCAGCTGGACAGGGCGAAACACCGGGGAGCTGTTTTTT.

In its sample, this clonotype was seen many times. The junction departs from germline at one end; a sequencing error may be responsible. The gene calls are TRBV7-2 and TRBJ1-4; D call uncertain. CDR1 and CDR2 (germline): SGHTA, FQGNSA. This CDR3 spans 16 amino acids. This CDR3 is CASSQDPTLAGEKLFF. The CDR3 DNA reads as TGCGCCAGCAGCCAAGATCCGACGCTGGCGGGTGAAAAACTGTTTTTT.

This clonotype was picked up many times. The chain joins TRBV13 to TRBJ2-1, with 12 bases fitting TRBD2. Germline lookup yields CDR1 PRHDT and CDR2 FYEKMQ (reference sequence). J was trimmed by 4 bases and V by 5 bases; bases with no gene match: 15. This CDR3 is built from 19 residues. Written as DNA, the CDR3 is TGTGCCAGCAGCCCCCACGAAATGACTAGCGGGAGAACTTACAATGAGCAGTTCTTC. As protein: CASSPHEMTSGRTYNEQFF.

The chain links TRBV11-2 to TRBJ1-2, with 9 bases matching TRBD1. Germline V gene data show CDR1 as SGHAT and CDR2 as FQNNGV. The CDR3 extends over 17 amino acids. Trimming took 5 bases from V and 0 from J; bases not matched to a gene: 10. CDR3 DNA: TGTGCCAGCAGCCATTACCGGGACAGGGAGGCTAACTATGGCTACACCTTC. Encoded protein: CASSHYRDREANYGYTF.

In its sample, this clonotype was seen a few times. The chain combines TRBV29-1 with TRBJ2-5, with 7 bases matching TRBD1. Germline assignment: CDR1 SQVTM and CDR2 ANQGSEA. V shed 4 bases and J 3 bases; nucleotides not matched to a gene: 2. The CDR3 extends over 12 amino acids. For the CDR3, the DNA is TGCAGCGTTGCCGGGACAGAAGAGACCCAGTACTTC. Protein product: CSVAGTEETQYF.

The rearrangement uses TRBV11-2 and TRBJ1-2; 7 nucleotides align to TRBD1. The ends lost 5 bases at V and 4 bases at J; junction bases unmatched: 13. This CDR3 has 16 residues. CDR1 and CDR2 from the germline V gene are SGHAT and FQNNGV. Written as DNA, the CDR3 is TGTGCCAGCAGCCCGGGGAGGGGGCAGGGAGTCTATGGCTACACCTTC. Residues: CASSPGRGQGVYGYTF.

This clonotype was counted at least ten times. The chain couples TRBV7-2 to TRBJ2-7; TRBD2 aligns across 10 bases. Trimming cost V 2 bases and J 2 bases; bases outside gene matches: 0. The CDR3 loop spans 14 amino acids. The germline V gene has CDR1 SGHTA and CDR2 FQGNSA. DNA of the CDR3: TGTGCCAGCAGCTTAACTAGCGGGGCCTACGAGCAGTACTTC. Translated: CASSLTSGAYEQYF. Full variable domain (rest looked up from reference TRBV7-2 and TRBJ2-7): GAGVSQSPSNKVTEKGKDVELRCDPISGHTALYWYRQSLGQGLEFLIYFQGNSAPDKSGLPSDRFSAERTGGSVSTLTIQRTQQEDSAVYLCASSLTSGAYEQYFGPGTRLTVT.